This T cell receptor beta chain was recorded in a study of regulatory T cells in long-lasting Graves disease (dated by TCRdb to the early 2020s). Background on the whole study: In the newly diagnosed Graves' disease group, patients had been taking antithyroid drugs for less than 3 months. The study was conducted in China and was registered as a clinical trial. TCR sequencing covered approximately 13 persistent and 20 or so newly diagnosed Graves' disease patients, some 33 samples in total. Persistent Graves' disease patients were compared with newly diagnosed Graves' disease patients by peripheral blood TCR sequencing and RNA sequencing. The study at large found these results: The authors acknowledged the small sample size as a limitation that may reduce accuracy. Compared with newly diagnosed patients, patients with persistent Graves' disease had lower TCR Shannon entropy and fewer highly expanded clones, which suggests clonal expansion. Only the TCR beta chain was sequenced and analyzed. The study examined only peripheral blood because the primary lesion, thyroid tissue, could not be accessed. Preferential use of TRBV28, TRBJ1-2 and TRBJ2-5 was observed in persistent disease, whereas TRBV20-1 and TRBJ2-1 were favored in newly diagnosed disease. A larger number of public clonotypes was shared among persistent patients (fewer than 3,000) than among newly diagnosed patients (around 870).

The intended sense of this specimen's time point label: newly diagnosed GD, antithyroid drugs for less than 3 months. RNA was extracted from PBMCs in TRIzol for both TCR sequencing and RNA sequencing. The diagnosis of Graves' disease followed American Thyroid Association guidelines. Recruitment of patients was carried out at an endocrinology department in Xi'an, China. Each patient gave about 9.1 milliliters of peripheral blood, collected in an EDTA anticoagulant tube. Ficoll Paque Plus density gradient separation was used to isolate PBMCs, and no further T cell sorting was done. RNA quality was checked with an Agilent 2100 Bioanalyzer and agarose gel, and concentration with a NanoDrop 2000. V gives up 4 bases and J gives up 5 bases, and the segment between their germline ends measures 5 bases. The CDR3 has 11 amino acids, counting the end cysteine and phenylalanine. The retained sequence is limited to the CDR3, 33 bases, with the frame set at the first base. The germline V gene yields MGHDK for CDR1 and SYGVNS for CDR2.

In this sample, this clonotype turned up many times. The antigen this receptor binds is unknown. No base qualities exist here, and no much larger clone lies one base off it. Library generation was performed with multiplex PCR. Sequencing was performed on an Illumina HiSeq 4000. To build TCR beta libraries, CDR3 regions were amplified by Arm-PCR using iRepertoire HTBI primers. PCR products were gel purified before sequencing. In the paper's pipeline: Gene usage analysis of CDR3 amino acid clonotypes relied on the 60 or so TRBV and over 13 TRBJ segments identified across samples. COPE and FqMerger were used to merge the filtered high-quality paired reads into contigs. Contigs were aligned with BLAST to IMGT TRBV, TRBD and TRBJ reference genes, and CDR3 was defined per IMGT. Any clonotype with a frequency above 0.1% was classified as a highly expanded clone. Repertoire diversity was measured by Shannon entropy, and V-J evenness by the Gini coefficient. Clonotypes shared by more than one individual were considered public. Through fastp at Q25 and MiXCR, TCRdb rebuilt clones from the public reads, retaining in-frame beta chains. Merged by CDR3 protein, the rows form single entries marked with the most common genes and DNA. The V and J calls were not made by the authors but by TCRdb's processing. This sample lists some 220,000 distinct CDR3 sequences; roughly 18% were detected once. About 12% of the sample belongs to the ten largest clones.

The same sample was also studied in work on T cells in Graves' hyperthyroidism and ophthalmopathy. From that second study: Stable Graves' hyperthyroidism was defined as no progression to ophthalmopathy during 18 months of follow-up. Hyperthyroidism patients were newly diagnosed, had a disease duration of under 2 months, and were aged 18 to 65 years. Patients with uncontrolled infections, other autoimmune diseases, pregnancy or lactation were excluded. Diagnoses were established on the basis of clinical symptoms, serum thyroxine and TRAb, thyroid ultrasound, and orbital computed tomography. The first round of RT-PCR for the TCR CDR3 was performed with the HTBI primer set and the Qiagen OneStep RT-PCR kit. Blood samples also contained most of the expanded thyroid clonotypes (frequency above 0.001), which suggests that blood repertoires may reflect thyroid immune responses. A 13 V-J signature model separated ophthalmopathy from stable hyperthyroidism, with nearly 90% sensitivity and 81% to 82% specificity in cross-validation and 80%/75% in testing. In validation, the model predicted progression to ophthalmopathy a median of roughly 6.2 months before onset, with around 70% sensitivity and 72.22% specificity. A discovery cohort of roughly 96 patients, roughly 45 with Graves' ophthalmopathy and 55 to 60 with stable Graves' hyperthyroidism, was used to find distinguishing TCR V-J signatures. Prospective prediction of ophthalmopathy was tested in an independent validation cohort consisting of roughly 19 hyperthyroidism patients and some 15 patients who later progressed to ophthalmopathy. The 100 or so discovery patients were divided at random into training and test sets in a 7:3 ratio. The study also compared thyroid tissue and blood T-cell repertoires from more than five Graves' hyperthyroidism patients. After sampling, hyperthyroidism patients received methimazole starting at 30 mg daily, and ophthalmopathy patients received high-dose intravenous methylprednisolone. Libraries were constructed in a second round of multiplex PCR, after which size selection and purification were performed. Libraries were sequenced paired-end with 100 bp reads on an Illumina HiSeq2000. SOAPnuke was used to process the raw data, with reads discarded if the reads contained adapters or uncalled bases, had a mean Phred below 15, or lacked an exact constant-primer or identifier match. High-quality paired reads were merged using COPE v1.2.5, and each unique nucleotide sequence was defined as a clonotype. MiTCR v1.1 was used to align the clonotypes against IMGT TRBV, TRBD and TRBJ reference segments. Analysis was restricted to V-J combinations with a frequency above 0.0001, which covered over 98% of repertoires. The TCS score was defined as F50 (clonal expansion) divided by E x V (chaos), with BLOSUM62-based TCRdist calculated between CDR3 peptides within each V-J. Welch's t-statistics and random forest reduced around 520 V-J features to under 15, which were used in a naive Bayes classifier (R e1071). Sample size was not statistically predetermined, and investigators were not blinded to group allocation. TCR Vbeta CDR3 sequencing of 140 or so peripheral blood samples (approximately 44 ophthalmopathy, about 75 hyperthyroidism and 17 progressor patients) is reported in the paper.

The TCR originated in a young woman with Graves disease. Donor details come from another sample of the same person, matched by shared clones. The rearranged segments are TRBV25-1 and TRBJ2-5, with no reliable assignment of the D segment. The sequencing used peripheral blood mononuclear cells (PBMCs), collected at new diagnosis, from a patient treated with antithyroid drugs. The CDR3 reads CASSAWETQYF. The nucleotide sequence reads TGTGCCAGCAGTGCCTGGGAGACCCAGTACTTC.